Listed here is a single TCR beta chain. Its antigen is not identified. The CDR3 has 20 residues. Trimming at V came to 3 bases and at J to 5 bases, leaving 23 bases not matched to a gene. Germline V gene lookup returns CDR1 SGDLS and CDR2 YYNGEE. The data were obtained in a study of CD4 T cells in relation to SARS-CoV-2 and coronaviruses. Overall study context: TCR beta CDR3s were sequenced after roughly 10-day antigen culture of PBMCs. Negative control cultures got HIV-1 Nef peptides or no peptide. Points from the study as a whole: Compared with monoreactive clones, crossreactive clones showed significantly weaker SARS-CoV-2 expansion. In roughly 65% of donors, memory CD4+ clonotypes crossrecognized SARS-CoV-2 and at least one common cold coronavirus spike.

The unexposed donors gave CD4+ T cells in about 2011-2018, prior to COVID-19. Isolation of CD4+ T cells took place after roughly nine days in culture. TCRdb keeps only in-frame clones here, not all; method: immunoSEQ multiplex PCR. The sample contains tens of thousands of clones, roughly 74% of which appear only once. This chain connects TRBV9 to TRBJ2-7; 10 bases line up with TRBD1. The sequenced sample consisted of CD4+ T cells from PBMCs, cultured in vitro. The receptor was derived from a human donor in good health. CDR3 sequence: CASSADPENFPGTGVHEQYF. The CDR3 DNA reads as TGTGCCAGCAGCGCCGACCCTGAAAACTTCCCCGGGACAGGGGTCCACGAGCAGTACTTC.